This TCR beta chain was documented in a study of blood T cell repertoires in COVID-19. Background on the study: Italy, Spain and the United States were the sources of the convalescent and acute COVID-19 samples. PBMCs, B-cell-depleted T cells, or T cells provided the cDNA or gDNA that made up the material.

The CDR3 runs to 15 residues. Losses at the gene ends were 0 bases for V and 8 bases for J; bases not matched to a gene: 2. Germline assignment: CDR1 LGHNA and CDR2 YNFKEQ. One Seattle source followed patients from active infection through their disease course. This clone came up a few times. Original analysis: Reference gene primer amplification gave estimated nucleated cell counts. Method: immunoSEQ multiplex PCR; TCRdb's copy keeps in-frame clones and lacks some. Clone size and the V and J calls come from that table; the DNA yielded D and trimming. Of 300,000 to 400,000 clones listed, 80% to 90% are singletons.

The source of this sequence is a woman in her 50s with COVID-19, enrolled during active disease. Sequenced material: peripheral blood. The chain links TRBV4-2 to TRBJ1-6; 9 nucleotides agree with TRBD1. CDR3 nucleotide sequence: TGTGCCAGCAGCCAAGAGGGACAGGGTTATTCACCCCTCCACTTT. Its translation is CASSQEGQGYSPLHF.